The 17 T cell receptor beta chains below come from one sample, sequenced in a study of T cell repertoires in cytomegalovirus infection (dated by TCRdb to the late 2010s). Sequenced on an Illumina HiSeq 1500. TCRdb reprocessing: public reads trimmed at Q25 with fastp, clones called with MiXCR, in-frame beta chains kept. Identical CDR3 protein sequences are pooled into one entry, listed with their most common genes and DNA. The sample table holds 200,000 to 250,000 distinct CDR3 sequences, of which 35% to 40% were seen once. The ten largest make up more than 50% of the sample. Their cognate antigens are unknown. The treatment or condition label corresponds to: in vitro stimulation with specific CMV peptide epitopes to enrich CMV-specific T cells. Sequences were derived from CD8+ T cells from cultured PBMCs, sampled from culture after CMV antigen stimulation. The receptors derive from a human donor in good health (CMV status not recorded). Some clones in this sample may be carry-over from other donors' samples.

This rearrangement joins TRBV19 to TRBJ1-5; 8 positions agree with TRBD1. CDR3 length: 15 residues. J gave up 2 bases and V 6 bases, and 6 bases lay outside the gene matches. Germline V CDR1 and CDR2: LNHDA, SQIVND (reference sequence). CDR3: CASRLDREGNQPQHF. CDR3 nucleotides: TGTGCCAGTAGGCTGGACAGGGAGGGCAATCAGCCCCAGCATTTT.

The chain links TRBV12-3 or TRBV12-4 to TRBJ2-4; D unresolved. The V end was cut by 5 bases, the J end by 7 bases, with 9 bases between. This CDR3 comprises 12 residues. The CDR3 protein is CASSPTSNIQYF. The DNA for the CDR3 is TGTGCCAGCAGTCCCACGAGTAACATTCAGTACTTC.

The rearrangement links TRBV28 to TRBJ2-7; 9 positions match TRBD2. Germline V gene lookup returns CDR1 MDHEN and CDR2 SYDVKM. The junction had 12 bases not matched to a gene; V was cut back by 4 bases and J by 5 bases. CDR3 length: 16 residues. The CDR3 DNA reads TGTGCCAGCAGTTCCTTTTTCGGACTAGCGACGGACGAGCAGTACTTC. Protein product: CASSSFFGLATDEQYF.

This clonotype has a count of ten or more. CDR3 nucleotides: TGTGCCAGCAGTTTGATAGTTGCCTTAAGGGACAGCACACCACACAATAATGAGCAGTTCTTC. It is translated as CASSLIVALRDSTPHNNEQFF. V is TRBV12-3 or TRBV12-4 and J is TRBJ2-1; 7 nucleotides line up with TRBD1. The CDR3 covers 21 residues. The junction had 27 bases not matched to a gene; V was cut back by 3 bases and J by 7 bases.

The chain links TRBV7-4 to TRBJ2-3, with D possibly matching TRBD2 (5 bases). This CDR3 is 15 amino acids long. Per the germline V gene, CDR1 is SGHVT and CDR2 is SQSDAQ. Trimming stripped 3 bases from V and 2 bases from J, with 12 bases between. CDR3 in amino acids: CASSFTSFNTDTQYF. Here the CDR3 DNA reads TGTGCCAGCAGCTTTACTAGTTTCAACACAGATACGCAGTATTTT.

The chain employs TRBV6-6 and TRBJ2-5; 7 bases are a match to TRBD1. From germline, CDR1 is MNHNY and CDR2 SVGAGI (reference sequence). V was pared by 6 bases and J by 5 bases, with 12 bases of the junction left unmatched. The CDR3 totals 15 residues. The chain's CDR3 is CASRIQDRPPETQYF. The CDR3 bases are TGTGCCAGCAGAATCCAGGACAGGCCACCTGAGACCCAGTACTTC.

The chain is built from TRBV3-1 and TRBJ1-1, with TRBD1 matching 7 bases. V lost 3 bases and J lost 5; bases outside the gene matches: 12. Germline CDR1 is LGHDT and CDR2 is YNNKEL (reference sequence). The CDR3 spans 16 residues. CDR3 nucleotide sequence: TGTGCCAGCAGCCAGAGGTGGGACAGCTCTCGGACTGAAGCTTTCTTT. Its translation is CASSQRWDSSRTEAFF.

This clonotype has more than one count but fewer than ten. This rearrangement joins TRBV7-2 to TRBJ2-1, with 12 bases aligning to TRBD1. CDR3 length: 17 residues. The trim removed 3 bases at V and 4 bases at J, leaving 7 bases unmatched. Germline V lookup: CDR1 SGHTA, CDR2 FQGNSA. The CDR3, as DNA: TGTGCCAGCAGCTTGGTGGGACAGGGGGCGACATACAATGAGCAGTTCTTC. Its translation is CASSLVGQGATYNEQFF.

This sequence joins TRBV6-8 and TRBJ2-2; D perhaps matches TRBD1 (6 bases). The CDR3 has 16 amino acids. Trimming took 0 bases from V and 7 from J, leaving 15 bases between them. Germline V gene lookup returns CDR1 MNHGY and CDR2 SAAAGT. The CDR3, as DNA: TGTGCCAGCAGTTACTCGACCAGGGGTATTAGCGGGGAGCTGTTTTTT. Translating it yields CASSYSTRGISGELFF.

This clonotype showed up many times. This chain links TRBV7-6 with TRBJ2-1; 8 nucleotides agree with TRBD2. This CDR3 has 16 residues. V trimming: 5 bases; J trimming: 2 bases; junction bases outside the gene matches: 8. Germline CDR1 SGHVS, CDR2 FNYEAQ. In DNA form, the CDR3 reads TGTGCCAGCAGCCCTCAGACGGGGGGGGCCTACAATGAGCAGTTCTTC. Protein sequence: CASSPQTGGAYNEQFF.

This clonotype came up a few times. V gene TRBV6-6 combines with J gene TRBJ1-2; TRBD1 matches 7 bases. The germline CDR1 and CDR2 sequences are MNHNY and SVGAGI (reference sequence). CDR3 length: 19 residues. Trimming at V came to 5 bases and at J to 7 bases, leaving 25 bases not matched to a gene. The CDR3 sequence is CASSPGQVESKTGERGYTF. CDR3 bases: TGTGCCAGCAGTCCCGGACAGGTCGAATCAAAAACGGGAGAGCGTGGCTACACCTTC.

The chain is built from TRBV20-1 and TRBJ2-2, with unresolved D. The CDR3 runs 16 residues. V was pared by 0 bases and J by 2 bases, with 13 bases between. Germline V gives CDR1 DFQATT, CDR2 SNEGSKA (reference sequence). CDR3 DNA: TGCAGTGCTAGAGATTCTGTCCACATTAACACCGGGGAGCTGTTTTTT. This gives the protein CSARDSVHINTGELFF.

A few counts support this clonotype. The V and J genes are TRBV6-1 and TRBJ1-1; 9 bases are shared with TRBD1. The CDR3 totals 14 residues. V lost 8 bases and J lost 2; bases outside the gene matches: 6. Germline CDR1 reads MNHNS; CDR2 reads SASEGT. For the CDR3, the DNA is TGTGCCAGCGGGTCGGACAGGGGTAACACTGAAGCTTTCTTT. Its protein product is CASGSDRGNTEAFF.

This clonotype was seen repeatedly, ten times or more. This chain uses TRBV7-8 with TRBJ1-3; the D is unclear. CDR3 length: 14 residues. Deletions cut 3 bases from V and 4 bases from J, with 10 bases between. The V gene's germline CDR1 is SGHVS and CDR2 FQNEAQ. This CDR3 reads CASSFSGFGNTIYF. DNA for the CDR3: TGTGCCAGCAGCTTTTCGGGGTTCGGAAACACCATATATTTT. Based on the CDR3 plus reference TRBV7-8 and TRBJ1-3, the full variable domain is GAGVSQSPRYKVAKRGQDVALRCDPISGHVSLFWYQQALGQGPEFLTYFQNEAQLDKSGLPSDRFFAERPEGSVSTLKIQRTQQEDSAVYLCASSFSGFGNTIYFGEGSWLTVV.

The chain uses TRBV7-6 and TRBJ2-1, with D perhaps TRBD2 (6 bases). The germline V gene has CDR1 SGHVS and CDR2 FNYEAQ. The germline V and J ends were trimmed by 7 bases and 7 bases, with 11 bases remaining between them. There are 12 residues in the CDR3. CDR3 loop: CASTLGGNEQFF. CDR3 DNA sequence: TGTGCCAGCACCCTCGGGGGTAATGAGCAGTTCTTC.

In this sample, this clonotype turned up once. The V and J genes are TRBV6-1 and TRBJ2-7, with D perhaps TRBD2 (6 bases). Germline assignment: CDR1 MNHNS and CDR2 SASEGT. V was pared by 8 bases and J by 7 bases, with 24 bases between. CDR3 length: 15 amino acids. CDR3 loop: CASGRRREAPREQYF. The CDR3 region has the DNA TGTGCCAGCGGAAGGAGGAGGGAGGCTCCTCGGGAGCAGTACTTC.

CDR3 sequence reads: CASSLAAGTGSQETQYF. CDR3 nucleotide sequence: TGTGCCAGCAGTCTCGCCGCTGGGACAGGCTCCCAAGAGACCCAGTACTTC. The chain employs TRBV27 and TRBJ2-5; 8 nucleotides line up with TRBD1. The CDR3 length is 17 residues. Germline V lookup: CDR1 MNHEY, CDR2 SMNVEV (reference sequence). The J segment lost 1 base and the V segment lost 5 bases, leaving 12 bases of the junction unmatched.